This T cell receptor (beta chain) originates from a study of identifying expanded T cells in peripheral blood. TCRdb's copy holds only in-frame clones and misses some; the assay was immunoSEQ multiplex PCR. The sample consists of around 50,000 clones, roughly 90% of them appearing once. Trimming shortened V by 2 bases and J by 9 bases, and 7 bases separated the two germline ends. CDR3 length: 11 residues. The sequencing input was blood. This TCR came from a person aged 18 to 70 in good health. This rearrangement joins TRBV23-1 to TRBJ1-1; D call uncertain. TRBV23-1 is sorted into the ORF group, with uncertain function. The CDR3 DNA reads TGCGCCAGCAGTCAACTTGGGCAAGCTTTCTTT. This encodes CASSQLGQAFF.